This TCR beta chain was observed in a study of cytomegalovirus exposure and HLA in healthy donors. Whole-study results and caveats: Later analysis revealed greater clonal expansion in HLA-associated TCR beta chains than in equally common others. Follow-up analysis found HLA locus-dependent TCR association rates, highest for DRB1 and lowest for HLA-C.

A word on this clone: Its antigen is unidentified.

Both 60 Vbeta primers and 13 Jbeta primers went into the PCR. Sequencing was performed with immunoSEQ multiplex PCR; in TCRdb, only in-frame clones are kept and a portion is missing. The repertoire holds some 270,000 clones, with roughly 80% as singletons. Per germline, CDR1 MNHEY and CDR2 SVGAGI. This CDR3 spans 15 amino acids. V dropped 6 bases and J dropped 5; count of bases not matched to a gene: 8. The V call is TRBV6-5, the J call TRBJ2-3; TRBD1 aligns across 10 bases. The source is a girl between 2 and 10 years old in good health and CMV-seronegative. Sequencing was performed on PBMCs. Written as DNA, the CDR3 is TGTGCCAGCAGCCCCGGGACAGGGGATGTAGATACGCAGTATTTT. It is translated as CASSPGTGDVDTQYF.